This T cell receptor (beta chain) was observed in a study of cytomegalovirus exposure and HLA in healthy donors. Across the study: In a later analysis, it was reported that the approximately 110 validation repertoires had been produced on the same platform as the 670 or so repertoires belonging to the first cohort.

CDR1 and CDR2 from the germline V gene are SGHRS and YFSETQ. CDR3 length: 15 amino acids. V dropped 4 bases and J dropped 1 base, with 15 bases sitting between them. Turning to this clone: Its antigen remains unknown.

Overall study results and limits: Clusters of TCRs from the first cohort tended to co-occur in the approximately 130 validation repertoires (as a later analysis found). Per published reports, the classifier diagnosed cytomegalovirus status with high specificity and sensitivity.

Profiling relied on immunoSEQ multiplex PCR, and the TCRdb table lists in-frame clones only, not all of them. Among about 88,000 clones, approximately 81% were seen once, and the ten largest hold 9% to 14%. The chain recombines TRBV5-1 with TRBJ2-7; maybe TRBD1 (6 bases). The sample taken for sequencing was PBMCs. The clonotype comes from a young woman in good health and CMV-seropositive. This CDR3 is CASSILAGQSYEQYF. The CDR3 DNA sequence: TGCGCCAGCAGCATATTAGCTGGACAGTCCTACGAGCAGTACTTC.